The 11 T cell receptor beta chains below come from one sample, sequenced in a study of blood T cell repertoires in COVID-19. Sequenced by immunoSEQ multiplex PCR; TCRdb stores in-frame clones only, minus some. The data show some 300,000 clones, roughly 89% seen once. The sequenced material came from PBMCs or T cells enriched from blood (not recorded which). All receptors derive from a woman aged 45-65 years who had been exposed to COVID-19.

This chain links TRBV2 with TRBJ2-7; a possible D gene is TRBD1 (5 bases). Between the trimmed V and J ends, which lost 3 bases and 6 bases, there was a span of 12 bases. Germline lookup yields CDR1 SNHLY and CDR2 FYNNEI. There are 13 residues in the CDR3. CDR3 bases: TGTGCCAGCAGTGAGGCAGGGTTCGGCGAGCAGTACTTC. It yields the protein CASSEAGFGEQYF.

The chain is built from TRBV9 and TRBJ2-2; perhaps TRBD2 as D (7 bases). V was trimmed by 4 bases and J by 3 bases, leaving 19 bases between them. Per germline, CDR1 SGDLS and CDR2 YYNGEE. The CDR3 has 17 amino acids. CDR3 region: CASSPRGGFKDTGELFF. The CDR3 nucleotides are TGTGCCAGCAGCCCCAGGGGAGGGTTTAAGGACACCGGGGAGCTGTTTTTT.

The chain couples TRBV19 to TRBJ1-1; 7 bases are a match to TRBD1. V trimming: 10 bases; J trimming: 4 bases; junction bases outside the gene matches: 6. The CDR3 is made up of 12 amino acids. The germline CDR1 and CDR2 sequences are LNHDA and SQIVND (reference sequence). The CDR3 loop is CANSHRGTEAFF. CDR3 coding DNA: TGTGCCAACTCCCACAGGGGCACTGAAGCTTTCTTT.

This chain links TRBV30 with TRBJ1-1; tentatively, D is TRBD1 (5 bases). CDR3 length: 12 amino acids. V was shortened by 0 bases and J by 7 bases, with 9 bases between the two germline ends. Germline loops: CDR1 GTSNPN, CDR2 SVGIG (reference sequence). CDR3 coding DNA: TGTGCCTGGAGTGTAAGGGGCTATGAAGCTTTCTTT. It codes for CAWSVRGYEAFF.

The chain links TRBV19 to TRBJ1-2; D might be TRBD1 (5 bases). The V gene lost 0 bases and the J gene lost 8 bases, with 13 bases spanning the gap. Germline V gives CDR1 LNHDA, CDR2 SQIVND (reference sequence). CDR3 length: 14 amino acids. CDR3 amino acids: CASSIEAGSRGYTF. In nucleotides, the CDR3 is TGTGCCAGTAGTATAGAGGCAGGGTCTAGAGGCTACACCTTC.

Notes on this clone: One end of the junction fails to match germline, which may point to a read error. In DNA form, the CDR3 reads TGTGCCAGCAGCTTATTCTCATCTGGGGCGGGGAGGAACACCGAAGCTTTCTTT. Translation: CASSLFSSGAGRNTEAFF. V usage is TRBV7-2 and J usage is TRBJ1-1; D might be TRBD1 (5 bases). The CDR3 extends over 18 amino acids. CDR1 and CDR2 from the germline V gene are SGHTA and FQGNSA.

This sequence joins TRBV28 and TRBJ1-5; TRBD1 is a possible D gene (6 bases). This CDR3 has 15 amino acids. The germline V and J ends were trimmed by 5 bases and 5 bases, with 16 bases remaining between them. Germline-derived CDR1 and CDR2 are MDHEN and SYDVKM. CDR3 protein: CASSNPGTPDQPQHF. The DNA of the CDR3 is TGTGCCAGCAGTAACCCCGGGACACCAGATCAGCCCCAGCATTTT.

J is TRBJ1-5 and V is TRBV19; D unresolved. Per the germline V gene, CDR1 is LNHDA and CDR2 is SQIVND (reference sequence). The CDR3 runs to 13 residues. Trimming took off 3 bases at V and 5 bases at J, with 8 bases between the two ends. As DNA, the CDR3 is TGTGCCAGTAGTATTGGAGGCCATCAGCCCCAGCATTTT. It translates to CASSIGGHQPQHF.

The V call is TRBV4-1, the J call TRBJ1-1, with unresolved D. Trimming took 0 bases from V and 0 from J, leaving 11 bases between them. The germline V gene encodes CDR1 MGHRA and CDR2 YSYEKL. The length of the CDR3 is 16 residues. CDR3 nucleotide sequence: TGCGCCAGCAGCCAAGATCGTAACAGATTGAACACTGAAGCTTTCTTT. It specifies CASSQDRNRLNTEAFF.

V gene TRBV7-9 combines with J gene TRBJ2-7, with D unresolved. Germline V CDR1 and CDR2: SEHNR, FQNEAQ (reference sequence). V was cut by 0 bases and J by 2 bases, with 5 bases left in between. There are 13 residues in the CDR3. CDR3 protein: CASSLATTYEQYF. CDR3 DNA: TGTGCCAGCAGCTTAGCGACAACCTACGAGCAGTACTTC.

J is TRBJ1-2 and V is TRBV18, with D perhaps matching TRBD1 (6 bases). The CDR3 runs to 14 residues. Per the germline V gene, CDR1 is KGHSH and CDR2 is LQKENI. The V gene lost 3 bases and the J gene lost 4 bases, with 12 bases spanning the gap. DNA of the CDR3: TGTGCCAGCTCACCTGCAGGGGTAGGCTATGGCTACACCTTC. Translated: CASSPAGVGYGYTF.